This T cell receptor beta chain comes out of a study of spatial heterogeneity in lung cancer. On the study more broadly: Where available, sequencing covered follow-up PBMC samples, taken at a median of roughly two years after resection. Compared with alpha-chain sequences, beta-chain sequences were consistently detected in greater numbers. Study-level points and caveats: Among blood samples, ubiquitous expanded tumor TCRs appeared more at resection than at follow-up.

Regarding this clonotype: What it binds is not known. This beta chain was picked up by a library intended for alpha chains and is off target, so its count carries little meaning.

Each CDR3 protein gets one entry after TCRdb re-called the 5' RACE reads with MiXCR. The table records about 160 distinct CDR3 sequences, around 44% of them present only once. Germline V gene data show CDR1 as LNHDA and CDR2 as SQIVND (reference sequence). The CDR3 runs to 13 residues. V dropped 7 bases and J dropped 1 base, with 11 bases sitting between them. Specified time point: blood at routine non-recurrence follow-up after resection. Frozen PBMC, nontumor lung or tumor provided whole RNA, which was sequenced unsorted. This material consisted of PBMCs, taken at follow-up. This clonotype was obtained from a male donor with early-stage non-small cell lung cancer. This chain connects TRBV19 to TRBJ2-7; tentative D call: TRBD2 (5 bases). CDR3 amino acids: CASTPPGSYEQYF. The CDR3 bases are TGTGCCAGTACTCCCCCGGGATCCTACGAGCAGTACTTC.